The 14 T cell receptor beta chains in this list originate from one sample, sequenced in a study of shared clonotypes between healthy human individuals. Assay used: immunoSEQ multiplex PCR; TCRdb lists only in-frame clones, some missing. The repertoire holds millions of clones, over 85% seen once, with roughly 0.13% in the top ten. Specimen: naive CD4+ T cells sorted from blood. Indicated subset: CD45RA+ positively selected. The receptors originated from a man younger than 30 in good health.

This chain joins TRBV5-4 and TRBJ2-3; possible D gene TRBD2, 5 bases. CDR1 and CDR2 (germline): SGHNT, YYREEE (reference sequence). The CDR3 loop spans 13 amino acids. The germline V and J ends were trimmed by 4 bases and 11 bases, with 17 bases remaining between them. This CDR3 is CASSPPGMVGQYF. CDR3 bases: TGTGCCAGCAGCCCGCCCGGGATGGTAGGGCAGTATTTT.

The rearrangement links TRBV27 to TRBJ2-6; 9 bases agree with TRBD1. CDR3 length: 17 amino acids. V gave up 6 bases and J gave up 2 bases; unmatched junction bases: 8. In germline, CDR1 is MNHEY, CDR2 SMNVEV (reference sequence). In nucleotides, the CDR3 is TGTGCCAGCAGGAAATTACAGGGGGCGACTGGGGCCAACGTCCTGACTTTC. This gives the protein CASRKLQGATGANVLTF.

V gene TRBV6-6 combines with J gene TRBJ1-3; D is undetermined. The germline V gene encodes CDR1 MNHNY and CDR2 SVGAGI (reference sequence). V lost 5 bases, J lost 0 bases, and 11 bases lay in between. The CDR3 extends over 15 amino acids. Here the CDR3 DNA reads TGTGCCAGCAGTCCGACGGAGAACTCTGGAAACACCATATATTTT. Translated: CASSPTENSGNTIYF.

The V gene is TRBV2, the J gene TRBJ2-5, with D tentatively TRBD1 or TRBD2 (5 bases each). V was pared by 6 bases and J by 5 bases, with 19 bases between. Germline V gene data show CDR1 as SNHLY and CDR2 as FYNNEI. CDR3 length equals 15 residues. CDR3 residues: CASRLRDVAGETQYF. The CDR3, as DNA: TGTGCCAGCAGACTCCGGGACGTAGCAGGGGAGACCCAGTACTTC.

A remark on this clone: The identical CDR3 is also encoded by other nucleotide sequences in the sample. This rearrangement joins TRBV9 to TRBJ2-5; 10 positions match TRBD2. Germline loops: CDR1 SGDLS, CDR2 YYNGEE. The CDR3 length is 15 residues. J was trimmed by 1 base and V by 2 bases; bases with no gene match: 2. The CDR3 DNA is TGTGCCAGCAGCGTCCTAGCGGGGGCCCAAGAGACCCAGTACTTC. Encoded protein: CASSVLAGAQETQYF.

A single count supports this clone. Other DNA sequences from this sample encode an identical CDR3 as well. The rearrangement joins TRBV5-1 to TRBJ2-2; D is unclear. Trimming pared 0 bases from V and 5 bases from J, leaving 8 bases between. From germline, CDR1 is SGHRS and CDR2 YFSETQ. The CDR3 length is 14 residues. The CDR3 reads CASSLVPTTGELFF. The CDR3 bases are TGCGCCAGCAGCTTGGTTCCAACAACCGGGGAGCTGTTTTTT.

The CDR3 loop reads CSASRVDEQYF. CDR3 bases: TGCAGTGCTAGTAGGGTGGACGAGCAGTACTTC. V usage is TRBV20-1 and J usage is TRBJ2-7; no firm D call. Germline assignment: CDR1 DFQATT and CDR2 SNEGSKA (reference sequence). Trimming cost V 3 bases and J 5 bases, with 8 bases left between them. This CDR3 region has 11 residues.

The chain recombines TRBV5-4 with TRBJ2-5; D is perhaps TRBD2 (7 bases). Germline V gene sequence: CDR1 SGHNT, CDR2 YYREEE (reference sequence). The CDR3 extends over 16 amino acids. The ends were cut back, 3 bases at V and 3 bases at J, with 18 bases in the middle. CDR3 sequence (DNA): TGTGCCAGCAGCTCACGCCGCGGGGGCCCAGAAGAGACCCAGTACTTC. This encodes CASSSRRGGPEETQYF.

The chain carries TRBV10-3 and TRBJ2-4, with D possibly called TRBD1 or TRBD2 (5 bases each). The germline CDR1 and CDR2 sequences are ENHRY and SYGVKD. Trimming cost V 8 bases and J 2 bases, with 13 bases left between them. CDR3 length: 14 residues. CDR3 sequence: CAIGAGSSKNIQYF. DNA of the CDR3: TGTGCCATCGGGGCGGGTTCTTCCAAAAACATTCAGTACTTC.

CDR3 bases: TGTGCCAGCAGTGAAATGCCAGGGAATTCACCCCTCCACTTT. Residues: CASSEMPGNSPLHF. The rearrangement uses TRBV6-1 and TRBJ1-6, with TRBD1 as a possible D gene (5 bases). The germline V and J ends were trimmed by 2 bases and 7 bases, with 9 bases remaining between them. The germline V gene has CDR1 MNHNS and CDR2 SASEGT. This CDR3 has 14 residues.

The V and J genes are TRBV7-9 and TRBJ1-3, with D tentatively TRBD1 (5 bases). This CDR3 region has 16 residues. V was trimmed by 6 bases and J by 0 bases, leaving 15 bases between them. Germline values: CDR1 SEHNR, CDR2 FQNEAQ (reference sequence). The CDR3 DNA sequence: TGTGCCAGCAGTACTGTCCAGGGCGACTCTGGAAACACCATATATTTT. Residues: CASSTVQGDSGNTIYF.

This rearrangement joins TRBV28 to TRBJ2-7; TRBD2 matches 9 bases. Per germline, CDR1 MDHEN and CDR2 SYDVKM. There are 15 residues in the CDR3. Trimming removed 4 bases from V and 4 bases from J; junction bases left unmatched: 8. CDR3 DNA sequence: TGTGCCAGCAGTTCCGCGACTAGCGGACTGTACGAGCAGTACTTC. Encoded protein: CASSSATSGLYEQYF.

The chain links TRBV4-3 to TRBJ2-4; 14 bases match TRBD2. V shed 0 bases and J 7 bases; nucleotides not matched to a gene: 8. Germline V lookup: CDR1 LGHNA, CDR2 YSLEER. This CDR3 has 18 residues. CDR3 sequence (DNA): TGCGCCAGCAGCCAAGACCGACTAGCGGGAGGGCCTTGGAACATTCAGTACTTC. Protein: CASSQDRLAGGPWNIQYF.

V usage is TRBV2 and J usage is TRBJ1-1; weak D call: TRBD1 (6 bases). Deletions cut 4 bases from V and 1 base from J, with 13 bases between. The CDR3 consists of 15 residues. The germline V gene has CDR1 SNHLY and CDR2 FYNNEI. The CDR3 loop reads CASSGQPRGNTEAFF. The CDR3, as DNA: TGTGCCAGCAGTGGACAGCCCAGGGGGAACACTGAAGCTTTCTTT.